The 9 T cell receptor beta chains in this list originate from one sample, sequenced in a study of blood T cells in healthy people across ages (dated by TCRdb to the mid-2010s). Library construction relied on 5' RACE. For sequencing, an Illumina HiSeq 2500 was employed. The second PCR ran for roughly 7 to 11 cycles and used a J-beta primer mix along with a sample-barcoded 5' primer. TCRdb handled the public reads itself, with Q25 trimming in fastp and clone calling in MiXCR, and kept productive beta chains. Rows merge per CDR3 protein into single entries with the most common DNA and genes. This sample holds about 1,500,000 distinct CDR3 sequences; 28% were observed only once. The ten biggest clones cover roughly 8.2% of the sample. The source material was blood. The receptor source for this set is a woman aged 30 to 39 in good health.

As concerns this clonotype: One end of the junction is discordant with germline, which a read error may explain. The chain uses TRBV20-1 and TRBJ1-2; D uncertain. Germline lookup yields CDR1 DFQATT and CDR2 SNEGSKA (reference sequence). CDR3 length: 13 amino acids. CDR3 in DNA: TGCAGTACTAGTCGCAGGCGGGTCTATGGCTACACCTTC. Protein sequence: CSTSRRRVYGYTF.

The chain employs TRBV2 and TRBJ1-1; D is possibly TRBD1 (5 bases). The CDR3 is 15 residues long. The V end lost 5 bases, the J end lost 1 base, and 14 bases lay between the germline ends. Germline V gene data show CDR1 as SNHLY and CDR2 as FYNNEI. CDR3 residues: CASSPLTVKNTEAFF. CDR3 bases: TGTGCCAGCAGTCCCTTGACAGTTAAGAACACTGAAGCTTTCTTT.

A note on this clonotype: A much larger clone differs by one base, so this may be a read error. The chain joins TRBV20-1 to TRBJ2-7; D is unresolved. The CDR3 is 11 residues long. The germline CDR1 and CDR2 sequences are DFQATT and SNEGSKA (reference sequence). The CDR3 nucleotides read TGCAGTGCTAGAGTCGGGTACGGGCAGTACTTC. This gives the protein CSARVGYGQYF.

The chain recombines TRBV30 with TRBJ2-2; D is unclear. Germline-derived CDR1 and CDR2 are GTSNPN and SVGIG (reference sequence). The CDR3 contains 13 residues. V shed 3 bases and J shed 7 bases, with 12 bases lying between them. Here the CDR3 reads CAWRVRMLGELFF. CDR3 DNA: TGTGCCTGGAGGGTGAGGATGCTCGGGGAGCTGTTTTTT.

V and J are TRBV6-5 and TRBJ1-5; unclear D gene. Germline V CDR1 and CDR2: MNHEY, SVGAGI. The V and J ends lost 2 bases and 3 bases respectively, with 20 bases between them. This CDR3 region has 18 residues. CDR3 nucleotide sequence: TGTGCCAGCAGTTACGGTGAGGGTCGGGGAAGGGCCAATCAGCCCCAGCATTTT. It translates to CASSYGEGRGRANQPQHF.

This chain connects TRBV6-6 to TRBJ2-7; D is perhaps TRBD2 (6 bases). There are 15 residues in the CDR3. The germline CDR1 and CDR2 sequences are MNHNY and SVGAGI (reference sequence). V gave up 0 bases and J gave up 5 bases, with 14 bases separating them. CDR3 DNA: TGTGCCAGCAGTTACTCCGGGGCGGGGTTCGACGAGCAGTACTTC. Its protein product is CASSYSGAGFDEQYF.

The chain couples TRBV7-2 to TRBJ2-1; TRBD2 agrees at 7 bases. The CDR3 consists of 15 residues. Looked up from germline, CDR1 is SGHTA and CDR2 is FQGNSA. The V gene end was trimmed by 3 bases and the J gene end by 3 bases; junction bases not matched to a gene: 5. DNA for the CDR3: TGTGCCAGCAGCTTGATGGGGGGGGGCTACAATGAGCAGTTCTTC. Amino acids: CASSLMGGGYNEQFF.

This clonotype turned up a few times. J is TRBJ2-7 and V is TRBV5-1; 13 bases are shared with TRBD2. Germline V CDR1 and CDR2: SGHRS, YFSETQ. The J segment lost 3 bases and the V segment lost 8 bases, leaving 11 bases of the junction unmatched. This CDR3 comprises 16 residues. This chain's CDR3 is CASYPTSGGRNYEQYF. CDR3 nucleotide sequence: TGCGCCAGTTATCCGACTAGCGGGGGGAGGAACTACGAGCAGTACTTC.

The gene calls are TRBV20-1 and TRBJ2-1; tentative D call: TRBD2 (6 bases). The CDR3 has 16 amino acids. The V gene lost 8 bases and the J gene lost 2 bases, with 22 bases spanning the gap. CDR1 DFQATT and CDR2 SNEGSKA come from the germline V gene (reference sequence). The CDR3 loop reads CSPIAGGGNPYNEQFF. In DNA, the CDR3 is TGCAGTCCTATTGCTGGGGGAGGAAACCCCTACAATGAGCAGTTCTTC.